This TCR beta chain was retrieved from a study of T cell responses to AZD1222 COVID-19 vaccine. Sequenced by immunoSEQ multiplex PCR; TCRdb stores in-frame clones only, minus some. The table has 100,000 to 150,000 clones, 86% seen once. Trimming removed 5 bases from V and 1 base from J; junction bases left unmatched: 7. Germline CDR1 is MNHEY and CDR2 is SVGAGI. The length of the CDR3 is 15 residues. The specimen was peripheral blood, collected on day 0 of AZD1222 vaccination. This clonotype originated in an adult in good health. The genes are TRBV6-5 and TRBJ2-7, with TRBD1 matching over 8 bases. The CDR3 nucleotides are TGTGCCAGCAGTCCCGGACAGGGTATATCCTACGAGCAGTACTTC. This gives the protein CASSPGQGISYEQYF.